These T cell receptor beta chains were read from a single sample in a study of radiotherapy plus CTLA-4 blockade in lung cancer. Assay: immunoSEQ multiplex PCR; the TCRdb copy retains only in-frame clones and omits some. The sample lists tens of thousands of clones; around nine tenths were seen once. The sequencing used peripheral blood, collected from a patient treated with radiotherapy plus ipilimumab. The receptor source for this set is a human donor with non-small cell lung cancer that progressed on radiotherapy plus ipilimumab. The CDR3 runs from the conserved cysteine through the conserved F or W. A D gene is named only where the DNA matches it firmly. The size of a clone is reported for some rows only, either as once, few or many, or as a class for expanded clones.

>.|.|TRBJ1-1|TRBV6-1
CATRTTGMDTEAFF
TGTGCCACCAGGACTACAGGGATGGACACTGAAGCTTTCTTT
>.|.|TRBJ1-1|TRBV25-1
CASSPAGRSTEAFF
TGTGCCAGCAGCCCCGCGGGGAGATCCACTGAAGCTTTCTTT
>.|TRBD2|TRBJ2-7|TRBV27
CASSQGTSRPYEQYF
TGTGCCAGCAGTCAGGGGACTAGCCGCCCCTACGAGCAGTACTTC
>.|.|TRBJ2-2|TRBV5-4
CASSFDGINTGELFF
TGTGCCAGCAGCTTTGACGGAATTAACACCGGGGAGCTGTTTTTT
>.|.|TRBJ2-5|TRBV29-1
CSVEYYTRTQYF
TGCAGCGTTGAATACTACACAAGGACCCAGTACTTC
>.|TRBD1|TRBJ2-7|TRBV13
CASSSYEDPRGQGSYEQYF
TGTGCCAGCAGCTCCTACGAGGATCCCCGAGGACAGGGGTCCTACGAGCAGTACTTC
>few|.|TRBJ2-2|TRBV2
CASSVGVSGELFF
TGTGCCAGCAGTGTGGGAGTGTCCGGGGAGCTGTTTTTT
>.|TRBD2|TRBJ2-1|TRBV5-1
CASSLRGQGTSGSSGSYNEQFF
TGCGCCAGCAGCTTGAGGGGACAGGGGACTAGCGGGAGCTCGGGCTCCTACAATGAGCAGTTCTTC
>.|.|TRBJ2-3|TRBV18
CASSPIQVISGTDTQYF
TGTGCCAGCTCGCCAATACAGGTAATCAGTGGCACAGATACGCAGTATTTT
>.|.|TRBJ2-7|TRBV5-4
CASSLAGQGMVEQYF
TGTGCCAGCAGCCTTGCCGGGCAGGGCATGGTCGAGCAGTACTTC
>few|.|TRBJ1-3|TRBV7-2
CASSYHGSGNTIYF
TGTGCCAGCAGCTACCATGGTTCTGGAAACACCATATATTTT
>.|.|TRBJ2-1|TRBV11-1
CASRRDSYNEQFF
TGTGCCAGTCGCCGGGACTCGTACAATGAGCAGTTCTTC
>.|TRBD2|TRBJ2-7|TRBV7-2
CASSGQSGRAGYEQYF
TGTGCCAGCAGCGGGCAAAGCGGGAGGGCGGGGTACGAGCAGTACTTC
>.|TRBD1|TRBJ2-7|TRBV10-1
CASTRQGEQYF
TGCGCCAGTACCAGACAGGGGGAGCAGTACTTC
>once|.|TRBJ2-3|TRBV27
CASSLTRTDTQYF
TGTGCCAGCAGTTTAACTCGCACAGATACGCAGTATTTT
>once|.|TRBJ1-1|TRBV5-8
CASSFDKDTEAFF
TGTGCCAGCAGCTTCGACAAGGACACTGAAGCTTTCTTT
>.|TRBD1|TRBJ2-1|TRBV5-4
CASSSGQGRINEQFF
TGTGCCAGCAGCTCGGGACAGGGGAGAATCAATGAGCAGTTCTTC
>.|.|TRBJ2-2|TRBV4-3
CASSQDVHGAGGQVTGELFF
TGCGCCAGCAGCCAAGATGTTCACGGGGCCGGCGGACAAGTTACCGGGGAGCTGTTTTTT
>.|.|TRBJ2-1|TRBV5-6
CASSLPPLLAHNEQFF
TGTGCCAGCAGCTTGCCCCCCCTCCTAGCGCACAATGAGCAGTTCTTC
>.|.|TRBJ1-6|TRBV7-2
CASSLVQGRNSPLHF
TGTGCCAGCAGCTTAGTGCAGGGGAGGAATTCACCCCTCCACTTT
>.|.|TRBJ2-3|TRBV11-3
CASSLVGTQLDTQYF
TGTGCCAGCAGCTTAGTCGGGACACAATTAGATACGCAGTATTTT
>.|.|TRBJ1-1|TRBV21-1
CASSKGRGPEAFF
TGTGCCAGCAGCAAAGGTAGGGGGCCTGAAGCTTTCTTT
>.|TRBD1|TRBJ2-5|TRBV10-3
CAIRPGQGNWETQYF
TGTGCCATCAGGCCTGGACAGGGAAATTGGGAGACCCAGTACTTC
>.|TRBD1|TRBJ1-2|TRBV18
CASSFLGQGQDGYTF
TGTGCCAGCTCATTCCTTGGACAGGGTCAGGATGGCTACACCTTC
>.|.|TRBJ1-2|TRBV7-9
CASSPAGVGYGYTF
TGTGCCAGCAGCCCAGCAGGGGTCGGCTATGGCTACACCTTC
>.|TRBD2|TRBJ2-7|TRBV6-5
CASSGLAGVDEQYF
TGTGCCAGCAGTGGCCTAGCGGGGGTTGATGAGCAGTACTTC
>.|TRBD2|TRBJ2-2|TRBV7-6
CASSLGATSGPSNTGELFF
TGTGCCAGCAGCTTAGGCGCGACTAGCGGACCGTCGAACACCGGGGAGCTGTTTTTT
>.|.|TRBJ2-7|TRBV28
CASSPTPGLSYEQYF
TGTGCCAGCAGCCCCACACCGGGACTTTCCTACGAGCAGTACTTC
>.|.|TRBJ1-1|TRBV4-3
CASSHPGTEAFF
TGCGCCAGCAGCCACCCAGGTACTGAAGCTTTCTTT
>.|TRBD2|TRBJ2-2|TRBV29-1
CSVEDRSGRAVGELFF
TGCAGCGTTGAAGATCGGAGCGGGAGGGCCGTCGGGGAGCTGTTTTTT
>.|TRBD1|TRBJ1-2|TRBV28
CASSNRGLGYTF
TGTGCCAGCAGTAACAGGGGGCTTGGCTACACCTTC
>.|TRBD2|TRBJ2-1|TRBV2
CASSPRTSGRSSYNEQFF
TGTGCCAGCAGCCCCCGGACTAGCGGGAGGTCCTCCTACAATGAGCAGTTCTTC
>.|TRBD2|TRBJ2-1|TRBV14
CASSQDSLLAGSYNEQFF
TGTGCCAGCAGCCAAGATTCCCTACTAGCGGGCTCCTACAATGAGCAGTTCTTC